This T cell receptor beta chain was retrieved from a study of control samples from healthy donors and cancer patients. Assay used: immunoSEQ multiplex PCR; TCRdb lists only in-frame clones, some missing. Of about 130,000 clones in the sample, almost 95% are singletons; the top ten hold 0.55% to 0.65%. Sequenced sample: PBMCs. This sequence originates from a man at least 80 years old with head and neck cancer.

This CDR3 reads CASSSPTGGRYGYTF. Written as DNA, the CDR3 is TGTGCCAGCAGCTCCCCGACAGGGGGCAGGTATGGCTACACCTTC. The chain uses TRBV5-4 and TRBJ1-2; 10 bases map to TRBD1. Germline loops: CDR1 SGHNT, CDR2 YYREEE (reference sequence). Unmatched junction bases numbered 7, after V lost 3 bases and J lost 5 bases. The CDR3 consists of 15 residues.